A single sample is the source of the 22 T cell receptor beta chains below, sequenced in a study of blood T cells in healthy people across ages (dated by TCRdb to the mid-2010s). Library creation used 5' RACE. The reads were generated on an Illumina HiSeq 2500. A second PCR of about 6 to 11 cycles was run with a J-beta primer mix and a sample-barcoded 5' primer. The public reads were reanalyzed by TCRdb: fastp trimming at Q25, MiXCR alignment, in-frame beta chains only. Here each entry gathers all rows of one CDR3 protein and keeps the most common genes and DNA. Counted in this sample were some 690,000 distinct CDR3 sequences; about 20% of them appeared once. The ten most abundant clones make up roughly a fifth of the sample. The sample consisted of blood. All receptors come from a man aged 65 to 85 in good health.

The V and J genes are TRBV5-1 and TRBJ2-5; D is possibly TRBD1 (5 bases). This CDR3 is 14 amino acids long. CDR1 and CDR2 from the germline V gene are SGHRS and YFSETQ. The germline V and J ends were trimmed by 0 bases and 5 bases, with 11 bases remaining between them. CDR3 residues: CASSLGQFMETQYF. The CDR3 DNA is TGCGCCAGCAGCTTGGGACAGTTCATGGAGACCCAGTACTTC.

V gene TRBV4-2 combines with J gene TRBJ1-1; D call uncertain. The V gene's germline CDR1 is LGHNA and CDR2 YNFKEQ. The V end was cut by 0 bases, the J end by 11 bases, with 13 bases between. The CDR3 loop spans 13 amino acids. CDR3 in amino acids: CASSQDQEGRAFF. The DNA for the CDR3 is TGTGCCAGCAGCCAAGATCAGGAGGGTAGGGCTTTCTTT.

The genes are TRBV25-1 and TRBJ1-2; 7 bases agree with TRBD1. This CDR3 region has 12 residues. J gave up 6 bases and V 5 bases, and 3 bases lay outside the gene matches. Germline CDR1 reads MGHDK; CDR2 reads SYGVNS. The CDR3 DNA reads TGTGCCAGCAGTAGACAGGGCGATGGCTACACCTTC. It translates to CASSRQGDGYTF.

This clonotype was observed a handful of times. The chain's CDR3 is CASSQGPLGLYGYTF. In DNA, the CDR3 is TGTGCCAGCAGTCAGGGACCTCTAGGGCTCTATGGCTACACCTTC. The chain joins TRBV12-3 or TRBV12-4 to TRBJ1-2; TRBD1 is a possible D gene (5 bases). Deletions cut 5 bases from V and 4 bases from J, with 17 bases between. The CDR3 spans 15 residues.

This clonotype was counted between two and nine times. The chain is built from TRBV6-1 and TRBJ1-1; D is unclear. Between the trimmed V and J ends, which lost 6 bases and 1 base, there was a span of 24 bases. Germline V gives CDR1 MNHNS, CDR2 SASEGT. This CDR3 region has 18 residues. CDR3 nucleotides: TGTGCCAGCAGCCCCCGAGTTGGGCGCGGGAGCGAGAACACTGAAGCTTTCTTT. It yields the protein CASSPRVGRGSENTEAFF.

This clonotype was seen more than once but under ten times. The gene calls are TRBV11-2 and TRBJ2-1; TRBD2 agrees at 15 bases. This CDR3 comprises 15 residues. Germline V gene sequence: CDR1 SGHAT, CDR2 FQNNGV. With 4 bases clipped from V and 15 bases from J, the junction kept 10 bases outside the gene matches. The CDR3 region is CASSSGLAGGGYGFF. The DNA of the CDR3 is TGTGCCAGCAGCTCAGGACTAGCGGGAGGGGGCTATGGGTTCTTC.

This clonotype came up a few times. The rearrangement uses TRBV6-2 or TRBV6-3 and TRBJ2-5; possibly TRBD1 for D (6 bases). The DNA end is a closer match to TRBJ2-1, so the J assignment may be wrong. CDR3 length: 12 residues. From germline, CDR1 is MNHEY and CDR2 SVGEGT. CDR3 sequence (DNA): TGTGCCAGCAGTTACCGACAGGTGGGGCAGTTCTTC. Translated: CASSYRQVGQFF.

The chain couples TRBV10-3 to TRBJ1-5; no clear D gene. The CDR3 is 14 residues long. The germline gives CDR1 ENHRY, CDR2 SYGVKD. V lost 3 bases, J lost 4 bases, and 10 bases lay in between. The CDR3 here is CAISDGAGNQPQHF. CDR3 sequence (DNA): TGTGCCATCAGTGATGGAGCGGGTAATCAGCCCCAGCATTTT.

This chain uses TRBV29-1 with TRBJ2-5; D possibly corresponds to TRBD1 (6 bases). This CDR3 has 13 residues. Trimming left V 8 bases short and J 5 bases short, with 18 bases between. Germline V CDR1 and CDR2: SQVTM, ANQGSEA. The DNA of the CDR3 is TGCAGCCTCAGAGGGGGATCGTGGGAGACCCAGTACTTC. It translates to CSLRGGSWETQYF.

This clonotype was seen a few times. The genes are TRBV29-1 and TRBJ2-3, with D maybe TRBD2 (6 bases). Germline V gives CDR1 SQVTM, CDR2 ANQGSEA. The CDR3 loop spans 12 amino acids. V gave up 4 bases and J gave up 5 bases, with 10 bases separating them. Here the CDR3 DNA reads TGCAGCGTTGTTTCGGGGGAAGATACGCAGTATTTT. As protein: CSVVSGEDTQYF.

The J gene is TRBJ2-3, the V gene TRBV6-2 or TRBV6-3; 16 positions match TRBD2. The CDR3 covers 17 residues. In germline, CDR1 is MNHEY, CDR2 SVGEGT. The trim removed 5 bases at V and 5 bases at J, leaving 7 bases unmatched. Here the CDR3 DNA reads TGTGCCAGCAGTCCGGGACTAGCGGGGGGGCGAGGAGATACGCAGTATTTT. Protein product: CASSPGLAGGRGDTQYF.

The rearrangement uses TRBV4-3 and TRBJ2-1; D unresolved. The CDR3 is 14 residues long. Germline V gene sequence: CDR1 LGHNA, CDR2 YSLEER. V lost 8 bases to trimming and J lost 8 bases, with 19 bases between them. The CDR3: CASPPTELVDEQFF. CDR3 coding DNA: TGCGCCAGCCCCCCAACCGAACTGGTCGATGAGCAGTTCTTC.

This clonotype was seen more than once but under ten times. This sequence joins TRBV28 and TRBJ2-7; perhaps TRBD1 as D (6 bases). Trimming removed 1 base from V and 2 bases from J, with 12 bases in between. In germline, CDR1 is MDHEN, CDR2 SYDVKM. The CDR3 has 15 residues. The CDR3 DNA reads as TGTGCCAGCAGTTTATTCTACCGGGACACCTACGAGCAGTACTTC. Its translation: CASSLFYRDTYEQYF.

This clonotype was detected a few times. CDR3 region: CSVVVRDYGYTF. In DNA, the CDR3 is TGCAGCGTTGTGGTCAGGGACTATGGCTACACCTTC. This chain joins TRBV29-1 and TRBJ1-2; a possible D gene is TRBD1 (5 bases). The CDR3 has 12 residues. CDR1 and CDR2 (germline): SQVTM, ANQGSEA. Trimming pared 4 bases from V and 3 bases from J, leaving 9 bases between.

In regard to this clonotype: This may be a read error, as it is one base from a much larger clone. This rearrangement joins TRBV7-8 to TRBJ2-1; D is tentatively TRBD1 or TRBD2 (5 bases each). Germline V gives CDR1 SGHVS, CDR2 FQNEAQ. The CDR3 spans 14 residues. V lost 3 bases and J 4 bases, leaving 10 bases between the germline ends. CDR3 coding DNA: TGTGCCAGCAGCTTGGAAGGGGAGTACAATGAGCAGTTCTTC. This translates into CASSLEGEYNEQFF.

The chain uses TRBV6-5 and TRBJ1-5; D call uncertain. This CDR3 has 15 residues. The germline V gene has CDR1 MNHEY and CDR2 SVGAGI. Trimming left V 0 bases short and J 4 bases short, with 10 bases between. In nucleotides, the CDR3 is TGTGCCAGCAGTTACTCGAGGGTTGGTAATCAGCCCCAGCATTTT. Residues: CASSYSRVGNQPQHF.

V is TRBV12-3 or TRBV12-4 and J is TRBJ2-1, with D unresolved. Trimming took 3 bases from V and 0 from J, leaving 6 bases between them. There are 14 residues in the CDR3. CDR3 loop: CASSFDHSYNEQFF. CDR3 coding DNA: TGTGCCAGCAGTTTCGACCACTCCTACAATGAGCAGTTCTTC.

This chain uses TRBV10-3 with TRBJ1-1; D not resolved. Germline V CDR1 and CDR2: ENHRY, SYGVKD. The V and J ends lost 7 bases and 2 bases respectively, with 11 bases between them. This CDR3 comprises 13 residues. The CDR3 spells CAITLTDNTEAFF. The CDR3 DNA reads TGTGCCATCACCCTAACGGATAACACTGAAGCTTTCTTT.

The CDR3 DNA is TGTGCCAGCAGCTTAGTGGCAGGGGGGTTCACAGATACGCAGTATTTT. Its translation: CASSLVAGGFTDTQYF. The chain combines TRBV7-8 with TRBJ2-3, with D maybe TRBD1 (7 bases). The CDR3 is 16 residues long. From germline, CDR1 is SGHVS and CDR2 FQNEAQ. Trimming removed 1 base at V and 2 bases at J, with 13 bases between.

The rearrangement uses TRBV27 and TRBJ2-3; TRBD2 might be the D (6 bases). V was cut by 7 bases and J by 3 bases, with 17 bases left in between. This CDR3 has 15 amino acids. CDR1 and CDR2 from the germline V gene are MNHEY and SMNVEV (reference sequence). The CDR3 sequence: CASKVSTGLTDTQYF. The CDR3 nucleotides read TGTGCCAGCAAGGTTTCTACGGGACTTACAGATACGCAGTATTTT.

The chain carries TRBV12-3 or TRBV12-4 and TRBJ1-4; D is unresolved. There are 14 residues in the CDR3. V was shortened by 2 bases and J by 7 bases, with 11 bases between the two germline ends. The CDR3 here is CASSLSANGEKLFF. CDR3 nucleotides: TGTGCCAGCAGTTTATCGGCTAACGGTGAAAAACTGTTTTTT.

This clonotype has ten or more counts. The CDR3 loop is CASSPEDRVGYGYTF. The CDR3 coding sequence is TGTGCCAGCAGCCCTGAGGACAGGGTGGGCTATGGCTACACCTTC. This rearrangement joins TRBV11-2 to TRBJ1-2, with 8 bases that match TRBD1. The CDR3 contains 15 residues. CDR1 is SGHAT, CDR2 FQNNGV, per germline. With V trimmed by 5 bases and J by 4 bases, 9 bases remained unmatched. Full variable domain (missing parts from reference TRBV11-2 and TRBJ1-2): EAGVAQSPRYKIIEKRQSVAFWCNPISGHATLYWYQQILGQGPKLLIQFQNNGVVDDSQLPKDRFSAERLKGVDSTLKIQPAKLEDSAVYLCASSPEDRVGYGYTFGSGTRLTVV.